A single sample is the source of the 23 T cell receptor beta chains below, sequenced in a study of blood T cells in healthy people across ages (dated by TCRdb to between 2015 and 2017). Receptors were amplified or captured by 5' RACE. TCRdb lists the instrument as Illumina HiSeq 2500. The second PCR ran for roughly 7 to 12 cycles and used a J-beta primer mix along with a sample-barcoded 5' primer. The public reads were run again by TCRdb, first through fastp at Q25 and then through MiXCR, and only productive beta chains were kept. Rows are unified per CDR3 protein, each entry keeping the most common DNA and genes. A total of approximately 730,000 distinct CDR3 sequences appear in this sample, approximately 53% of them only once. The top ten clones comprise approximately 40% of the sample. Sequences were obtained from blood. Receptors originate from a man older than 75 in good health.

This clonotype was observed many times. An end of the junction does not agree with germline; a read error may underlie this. The CDR3 reads CASSLVGEETQYF. DNA for the CDR3: TGTGCCAGCAGCTTAGTAGGGGAAGAGACCCAGTACTTC. This chain joins TRBV5-1 and TRBJ2-5; D might be TRBD1 (5 bases). CDR3 length equals 13 residues. CDR1 SGHRS and CDR2 YFSETQ come from the germline V gene.

The CDR3 region has the DNA TGCAGTGCTAGAGATCTTAGGGGGCGGCATACTGAAGCTTTCTTT. It encodes CSARDLRGRHTEAFF. The chain recombines TRBV20-1 with TRBJ1-1; TRBD1 matches 7 bases. The CDR3 is made up of 15 amino acids. Trimming cost V 0 bases and J 5 bases; bases outside gene matches: 9. Per germline, CDR1 DFQATT and CDR2 SNEGSKA (reference sequence).

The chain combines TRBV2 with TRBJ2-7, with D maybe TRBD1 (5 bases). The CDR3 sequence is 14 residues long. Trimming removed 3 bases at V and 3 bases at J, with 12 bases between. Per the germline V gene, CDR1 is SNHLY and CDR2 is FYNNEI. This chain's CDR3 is CASSEQGSLYEQYF. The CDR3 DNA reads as TGTGCCAGCAGTGAGCAGGGTTCCCTCTACGAGCAGTACTTC.

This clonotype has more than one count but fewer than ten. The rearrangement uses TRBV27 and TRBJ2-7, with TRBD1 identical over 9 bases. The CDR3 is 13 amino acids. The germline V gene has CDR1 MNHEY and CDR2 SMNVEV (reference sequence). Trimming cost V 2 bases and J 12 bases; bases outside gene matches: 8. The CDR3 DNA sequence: TGTGCCAGCAGTTTAGGGAAAACAGGGGGCAGGTACTTC. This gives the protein CASSLGKTGGRYF.

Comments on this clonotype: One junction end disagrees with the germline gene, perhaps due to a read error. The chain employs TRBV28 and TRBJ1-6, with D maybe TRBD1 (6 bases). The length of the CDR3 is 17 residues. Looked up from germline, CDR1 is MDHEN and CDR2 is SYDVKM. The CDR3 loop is CASSRGTLSSYNSLLHF. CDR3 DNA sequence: TGTGCCAGCAGCCGCGGGACACTTAGCTCCTATAATTCACTCCTCCACTTT. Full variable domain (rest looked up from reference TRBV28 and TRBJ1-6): DVKVTQSSRYLVKRTGEKVFLECVQDMDHENMFWYRQDPGLGLRLIYFSYDVKMKEKGDIPEGYSVSREKKERFSLILESASTNQTSMYLCASSRGTLSSYNSLLHFGNGTRLTVT.

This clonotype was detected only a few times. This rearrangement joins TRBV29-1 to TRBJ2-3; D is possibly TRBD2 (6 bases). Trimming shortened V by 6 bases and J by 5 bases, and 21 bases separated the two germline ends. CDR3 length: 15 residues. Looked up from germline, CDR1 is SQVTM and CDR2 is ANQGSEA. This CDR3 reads CSVQKVVARGDTQYF. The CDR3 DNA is TGCAGCGTCCAAAAGGTGGTAGCGCGGGGAGATACGCAGTATTTT.

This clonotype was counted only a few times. CDR3 nucleotides: TGTGCCAGCAGTTTAGGCCCTGAAGCTAACTATGGCTACACCTTC. This gives the protein CASSLGPEANYGYTF. The chain joins TRBV12-3 or TRBV12-4 to TRBJ1-2, with no clear D. Deletions cut 1 base from V and 0 bases from J, with 9 bases between. This CDR3 region has 15 residues.

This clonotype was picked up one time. The CDR3 DNA reads TGCAGTGCCCTGACTAGCGGGGGGCGGGGGTATACGCAGTATTTT. Encoded protein: CSALTSGGRGYTQYF. The chain uses TRBV20-1 and TRBJ2-3, with TRBD2 matching over 13 bases. The germline V gene encodes CDR1 DFQATT and CDR2 SNEGSKA (reference sequence). The CDR3 runs to 15 residues. V was clipped by 6 bases and J by 7 bases; unmatched bases: 10.

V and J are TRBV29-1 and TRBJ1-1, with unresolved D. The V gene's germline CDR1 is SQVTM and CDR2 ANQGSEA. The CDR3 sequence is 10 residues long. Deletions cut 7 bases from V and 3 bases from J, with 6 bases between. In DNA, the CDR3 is TGCAGCGCCTGGGACACTGAAGCTTTCTTT. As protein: CSAWDTEAFF.

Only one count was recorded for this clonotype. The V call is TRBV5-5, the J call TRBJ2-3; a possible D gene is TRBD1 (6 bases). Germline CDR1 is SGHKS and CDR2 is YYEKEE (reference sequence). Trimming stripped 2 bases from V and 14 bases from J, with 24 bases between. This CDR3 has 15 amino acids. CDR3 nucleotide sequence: TGTGCCAGCAGCTTCTCTACAGTGAAGGACAGAGACGCGTATTTT. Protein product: CASSFSTVKDRDAYF. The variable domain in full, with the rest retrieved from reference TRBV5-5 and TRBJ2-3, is DAGVTQSPTHLIKTRGQQVTLRCSPISGHKSVSWYQQVLGQGPQFIFQYYEKEERGRGNFPDRFSARQFPNYSSELNVNALLLGDSALYLCASSFSTVKDRDAYFGPGTRLTVL.

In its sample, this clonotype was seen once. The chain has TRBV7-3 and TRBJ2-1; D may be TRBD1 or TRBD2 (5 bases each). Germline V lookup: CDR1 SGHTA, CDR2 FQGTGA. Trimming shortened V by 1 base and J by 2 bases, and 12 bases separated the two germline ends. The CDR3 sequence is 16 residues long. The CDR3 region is CASSLNPRGAYNEQFF. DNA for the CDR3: TGTGCCAGCAGCTTAAATCCCCGAGGGGCCTACAATGAGCAGTTCTTC.

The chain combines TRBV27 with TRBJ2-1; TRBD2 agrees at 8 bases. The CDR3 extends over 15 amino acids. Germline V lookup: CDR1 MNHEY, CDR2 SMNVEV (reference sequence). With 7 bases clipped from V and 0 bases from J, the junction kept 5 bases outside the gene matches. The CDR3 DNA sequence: TGTGCCAGCAAAGCGGGAGTAGGCTCCTACAATGAGCAGTTCTTC. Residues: CASKAGVGSYNEQFF.

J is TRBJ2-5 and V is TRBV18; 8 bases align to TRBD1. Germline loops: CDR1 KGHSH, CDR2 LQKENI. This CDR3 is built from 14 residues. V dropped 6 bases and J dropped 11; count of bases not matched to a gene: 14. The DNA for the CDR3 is TGTGCCAGCTCCCTGGACAGGGTCTTCAATGAGCAGTACTTC. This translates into CASSLDRVFNEQYF.

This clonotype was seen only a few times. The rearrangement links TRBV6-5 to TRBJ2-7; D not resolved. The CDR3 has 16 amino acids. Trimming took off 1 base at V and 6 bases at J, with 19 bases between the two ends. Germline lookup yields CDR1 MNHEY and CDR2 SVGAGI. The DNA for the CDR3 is TGTGCCAGCAGTTACTTGCCCCGGGTCCCTCTAGTCGAGCAGTACTTC. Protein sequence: CASSYLPRVPLVEQYF.

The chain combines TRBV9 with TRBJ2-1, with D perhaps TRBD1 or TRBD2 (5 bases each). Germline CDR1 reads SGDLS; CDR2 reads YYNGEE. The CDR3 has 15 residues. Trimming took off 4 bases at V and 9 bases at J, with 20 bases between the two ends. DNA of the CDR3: TGTGCCAGCAGCACCGGGACCGTTGGTACAACTGAGCAGTTCTTC. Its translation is CASSTGTVGTTEQFF.

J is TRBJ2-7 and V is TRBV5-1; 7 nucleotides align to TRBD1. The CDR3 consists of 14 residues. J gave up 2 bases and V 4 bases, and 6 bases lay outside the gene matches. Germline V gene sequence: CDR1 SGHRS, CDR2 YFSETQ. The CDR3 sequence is CASSPWQGAYEQYF. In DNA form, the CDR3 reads TGCGCCAGCAGCCCCTGGCAGGGGGCCTACGAGCAGTACTTC. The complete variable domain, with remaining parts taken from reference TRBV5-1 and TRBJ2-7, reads KAGVTQTPRYLIKTRGQQVTLSCSPISGHRSVSWYQQTPGQGLQFLFEYFSETQRNKGNFPGRFSGRQFSNSRSEMNVSTLELGDSALYLCASSPWQGAYEQYFGPGTRLTVT.

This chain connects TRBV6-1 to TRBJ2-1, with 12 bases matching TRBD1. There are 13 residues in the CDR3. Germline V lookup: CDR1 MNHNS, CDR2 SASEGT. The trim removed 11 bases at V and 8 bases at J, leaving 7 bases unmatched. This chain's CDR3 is CAAGTGGWYEQFF. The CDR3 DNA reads TGTGCCGCGGGGACAGGGGGCTGGTATGAGCAGTTCTTC.

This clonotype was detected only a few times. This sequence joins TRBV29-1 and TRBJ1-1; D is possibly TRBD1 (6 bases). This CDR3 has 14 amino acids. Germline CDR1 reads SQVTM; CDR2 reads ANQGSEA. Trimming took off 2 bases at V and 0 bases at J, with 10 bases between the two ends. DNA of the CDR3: TGCAGCGTTGAAAGGACAGCCATGAACACTGAAGCTTTCTTT. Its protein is CSVERTAMNTEAFF.

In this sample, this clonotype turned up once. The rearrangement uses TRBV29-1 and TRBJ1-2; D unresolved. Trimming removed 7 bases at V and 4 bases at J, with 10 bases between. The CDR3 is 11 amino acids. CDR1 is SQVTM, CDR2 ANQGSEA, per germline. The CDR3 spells CSGGEGYGYTF. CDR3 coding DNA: TGCAGCGGTGGGGAGGGCTATGGCTACACCTTC.

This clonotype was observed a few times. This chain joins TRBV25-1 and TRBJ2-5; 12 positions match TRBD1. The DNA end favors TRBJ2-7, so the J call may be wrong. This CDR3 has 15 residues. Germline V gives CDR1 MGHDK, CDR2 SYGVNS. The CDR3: CATNSGGQGAREQYF. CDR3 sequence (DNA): TGTGCCACCAATAGCGGGGGACAGGGGGCTCGCGAGCAGTACTTC.

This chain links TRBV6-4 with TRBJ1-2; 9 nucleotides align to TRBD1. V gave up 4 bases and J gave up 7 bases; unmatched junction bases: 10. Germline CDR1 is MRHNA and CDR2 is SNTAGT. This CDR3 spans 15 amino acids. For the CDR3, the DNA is TGTGCCAGCAGTGTCACCGCCCAGGACAGGGGTGGCTACACCTTC. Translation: CASSVTAQDRGGYTF.

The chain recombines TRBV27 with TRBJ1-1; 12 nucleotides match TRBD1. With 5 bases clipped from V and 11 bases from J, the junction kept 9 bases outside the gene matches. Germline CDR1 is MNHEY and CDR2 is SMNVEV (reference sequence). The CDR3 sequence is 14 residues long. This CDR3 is CASSPGDRGQEAFF. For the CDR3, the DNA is TGTGCCAGCAGTCCCGGGGACAGGGGGCAGGAGGCTTTCTTT.

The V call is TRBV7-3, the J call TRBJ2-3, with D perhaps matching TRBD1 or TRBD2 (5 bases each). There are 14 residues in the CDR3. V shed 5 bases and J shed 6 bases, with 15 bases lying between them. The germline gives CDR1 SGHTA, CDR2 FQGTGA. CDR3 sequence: CASSPRGVQDTQYF. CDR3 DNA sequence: TGTGCCAGCAGCCCAAGAGGGGTCCAGGATACGCAGTATTTT.